What follows is one T cell receptor beta chain and its context. These data come from a study of blood T cells in healthy people across ages. A second PCR, run for about 7 to 11 cycles, used a sample-barcoded 5' primer plus a J-beta primer mix. TCRdb re-called the 5' RACE reads through MiXCR, storing one row per CDR3 protein. Of 1.4 million or so distinct CDR3 sequences in the sample, around 40% were seen once. The V gene lost 6 bases and the J gene lost 4 bases, with 15 bases spanning the gap. Germline V gene data show CDR1 as SNHLY and CDR2 as FYNNEI. The CDR3 is 14 amino acids. The V gene is TRBV2, the J gene TRBJ1-1; weak D call: TRBD1 (6 bases). This sequence was found in a woman aged 18-29 years in good health. The sample consisted of blood. In DNA form, the CDR3 reads TGTGCCAGCAGGAACAGGGCTATGGGCACTGAAGCTTTCTTT. Its protein product is CASRNRAMGTEAFF.